This T cell receptor beta chain was retrieved from a study of response to subunit inactivated influenza vaccine. TCRdb independently ran MiXCR on the RT-PCR reads; one entry per CDR3 protein. The sample lists more than 450,000 distinct CDR3 sequences; approximately 12% were seen once. This clonotype was seen a handful of times. The antigen is undetermined. Points from the study as a whole: There was a suggestion from the authors that each seasonal influenza vaccination recruits few new T cells.

Specimen: PBMCs from blood, collected on the day of vaccination. The receptor was derived from a man aged 45-60 years who received an inactivated influenza vaccine.

The CDR3 DNA reads TGCAGTGCTAGTCGGGGGGGCTCCTACAATGAGCAGTTCTTC. Translating gives CSASRGGSYNEQFF. The chain joins TRBV20-1 to TRBJ2-1, with 8 positions matching TRBD2. Looked up from germline, CDR1 is DFQATT and CDR2 is SNEGSKA (reference sequence). CDR3 length equals 14 residues. The junction had 1 base not matched to a gene; V was cut back by 3 bases and J by 0 bases.